This record concerns one T cell receptor (beta chain) sequence. The data belong to a study of cytomegalovirus exposure and HLA in healthy donors. Germline CDR1 reads SGHRS; CDR2 reads YFSETQ. This CDR3 contains 13 residues. With V trimmed by 5 bases and J by 6 bases, 2 bases remained unmatched. This PCR relied on a set of 60 Vbeta primers and 13 Jbeta primers. The table came from immunoSEQ multiplex PCR; TCRdb's copy has only in-frame clones and leaves some out. This sample has 150,000 to 200,000 clones, with 68% found just once. This receptor was taken from a man aged 45-60 years in good health and CMV-seronegative. The chain couples TRBV5-1 to TRBJ2-3; 11 nucleotides match TRBD2. Sequences were obtained from PBMCs. The DNA of the CDR3 is TGCGCCAGCAGTAGCGGGGGGGTCGATACGCAGTATTTT. It is translated as CASSSGGVDTQYF. The entire variable domain, with the rest obtained from reference TRBV5-1 and TRBJ2-3, is as follows: KAGVTQTPRYLIKTRGQQVTLSCSPISGHRSVSWYQQTPGQGLQFLFEYFSETQRNKGNFPGRFSGRQFSNSRSEMNVSTLELGDSALYLCASSSGGVDTQYFGPGTRLTVL.